This record looks at one TCR beta chain sequence and its context. These data are taken from a study of shared clonotypes between healthy human individuals. Generated by immunoSEQ multiplex PCR, the TCRdb table keeps only in-frame clones and is missing some. The sample includes fewer than 1.8 million clones, about 98.5% seen only once; the top ten take 0.3% to 0.45%. Only Caucasian adults living in Nashville, Tennessee made up the donor group. The CDR3 sequence is 14 residues long. Germline values: CDR1 WSHSY, CDR2 SAAADI. Losses at the gene ends were 5 bases for V and 7 bases for J; bases not matched to a gene: 9.

Sequencing was carried out using naive CD4+ T cells sorted from blood. Subset given: CD45RA+ positively selected. This TCR came from a man under 40 in good health. The chain has TRBV10-2 and TRBJ2-5; 8 bases map to TRBD1. The CDR3 nucleotides read TGCGCCAGCAGTCCCTATCGGACAGGGATGACCCAGTACTTC. Protein: CASSPYRTGMTQYF.